This TCR beta chain was recovered during a study of blood T cell repertoires in COVID-19. Some clones are missing from TCRdb's copy, which holds only in-frame ones; the method was immunoSEQ multiplex PCR. The table lists 310,000 or so clones, over 75% of them singletons. The V gene's germline CDR1 is MRHNA and CDR2 SNTAGT. Trimming removed 3 bases at V and 8 bases at J, with 10 bases between. This CDR3 contains 12 residues. The chain has TRBV6-4 and TRBJ1-2; no firm D call. This clonotype originated in a man between 50 and 59 years old with active or convalescent COVID-19. The sequenced sample was peripheral blood. This CDR3 is CASSDPGGGYTF. CDR3 nucleotide sequence: TGTGCCAGCAGTGATCCGGGAGGGGGCTACACCTTC.